The 2 T cell receptor beta chains below come from one sample, sequenced in a study of tumor-infiltrating lymphocytes in primary liver carcinoma. cDNA specific to TCR beta was made from 500 ng of total RNA, with a constant-region primer employed for priming. Libraries covering TCR beta were generated through three nested multiplex PCR rounds (using a slightly modified ARM-PCR). Investigators reported that the first two PCR rounds, at 10 to 11 cycles each, used TRBV1-TRBV30 forward primers with a C-beta reverse primer. One entry per CDR3 protein results from TCRdb running MiXCR on the multiplex PCR reads. The sample lists approximately 300,000 distinct CDR3 sequences, 65% occurring once. It was unsorted whole blood that yielded blood RNA, and germline DNA was also extracted. Input material: peripheral blood. The receptors stem from a man in his forties with primary liver carcinoma and hepatitis B virus infection.

To note about this clonotype: Given a much more abundant clone one base away, this may be a read error. The chain links TRBV4-1 to TRBJ1-2; no firm D call. Germline V gene sequence: CDR1 MGHRA, CDR2 YSYEKL. The CDR3 consists of 13 residues. The CDR3 DNA reads TGCGCCGGCAGTGGATCTTCCGACTATGGCTACACCTTC. This encodes CAGSGSSDYGYTF.

As for this clonotype: A junction end diverges from the germline sequence, so it may reflect a read error. The V gene is TRBV11-2, the J gene TRBJ2-2, with D possibly being TRBD2 (5 bases). The CDR3 has 15 residues. Germline V lookup: CDR1 SGHAT, CDR2 FQNNGV. CDR3 in amino acids: CACSSLGSAAGELFF. The CDR3 region has the DNA TGTGCCTGCAGCTCCCTGGGGAGTGCGGCCGGGGAGCTGTTTTTT.